One sample yielded the 31 T cell receptor beta chains listed below, sequenced in a study of cytomegalovirus exposure and HLA in healthy donors (dated by TCRdb to about 2017). The protocol used for the library was the immunoSEQ multiplex PCR assay. Not all clones reach the TCRdb copy of this immuneACCESS table, which keeps in-frame sequences only. Checked studies attribute under half of the gap to unresolved V genes and leave the rest unexplained. The sample table shows approximately 100,000 clones, and roughly 90% are seen once. 6.3% of the sample is held by the ten biggest clonotypes. Sequenced sample: PBMCs. These receptors all come from a man between 18 and 29 years old in good health and CMV-seropositive.

This chain connects TRBV5-1 to TRBJ1-5, with D possibly TRBD1 on 6 matching bases. CDR1 is SGHRS and CDR2 is YFSETQ in the germline V gene. V was shortened by 3 bases and J by 7 bases, with 14 bases between the two germline ends. The CDR3 consists of 14 residues. The CDR3: CASSWDGQKQPQHF. The CDR3 nucleotides read TGCGCCAGCAGCTGGGACGGACAGAAACAGCCCCAGCATTTT.

This clone was seen once. The chain joins TRBV4-1 to TRBJ1-2, with 9 bases lining up with TRBD1. The CDR3 runs to 17 residues. V was clipped by 1 base and J by 1 base; unmatched bases: 7. The V gene's germline CDR1 is MGHRA and CDR2 YSYEKL. CDR3 DNA sequence: TGCGCCAGCAGCCAAGGACACGAGACAGGGGGTAACTATGGCTACACCTTC. Amino acid sequence: CASSQGHETGGNYGYTF.

The sample holds one count of this clone. V gene TRBV7-2 combines with J gene TRBJ1-3; D perhaps matches TRBD1 (6 bases). The germline V gene has CDR1 SGHTA and CDR2 FQGNSA. The CDR3 totals 16 residues. Trimming cost V 5 bases and J 2 bases, with 16 bases left between them. CDR3 region: CASSPDFRTAGNTIYF. The CDR3 DNA reads TGTGCCAGCAGCCCCGATTTCCGGACAGCTGGAAACACCATATATTTT.

The V call is TRBV7-2, the J call TRBJ2-7, with 8 bases that match TRBD1. The V segment lost 1 base and the J segment 8 bases; nucleotides outside the gene matches: 7. This CDR3 comprises 14 residues. Germline CDR1 SGHTA, CDR2 FQGNSA. This chain's CDR3 is CASSLGAGTGQQYF. DNA for the CDR3: TGTGCCAGCAGCTTAGGGGCGGGGACAGGCCAGCAGTACTTC. Full variable domain (remainder filled in from reference TRBV7-2 and TRBJ2-7): GAGVSQSPSNKVTEKGKDVELRCDPISGHTALYWYRQSLGQGLEFLIYFQGNSAPDKSGLPSDRFSAERTGGSVSTLTIQRTQQEDSAVYLCASSLGAGTGQQYFGPGTRLTVT.

The V call is TRBV5-1, the J call TRBJ2-7, with 10 bases aligning to TRBD2. This CDR3 contains 17 residues. Trimming took 2 bases from V and 5 from J; bases not matched to a gene: 13. Germline CDR1 reads SGHRS; CDR2 reads YFSETQ. This CDR3 is CASSFASGSDFLHEQYF. In DNA form, the CDR3 reads TGCGCCAGCAGCTTTGCTAGCGGGAGTGACTTTCTTCACGAGCAGTACTTC.

The gene calls are TRBV29-1 and TRBJ2-2; TRBD2 agrees at 11 bases. The length of the CDR3 is 17 residues. Germline V gives CDR1 SQVTM, CDR2 ANQGSEA. Trimming cost V 4 bases and J 3 bases; bases outside gene matches: 10. Written as DNA, the CDR3 is TGCAGCGTTGGCAAAAAAGGGACTAGCGGATACACCGGGGAGCTGTTTTTT. This gives the protein CSVGKKGTSGYTGELFF.

The chain joins TRBV7-9 to TRBJ2-2; 13 nucleotides match TRBD2. CDR1 and CDR2 from the germline V gene are SEHNR and FQNEAQ (reference sequence). V shed 5 bases and J 6 bases; nucleotides not matched to a gene: 6. There are 16 residues in the CDR3. The CDR3 DNA is TGTGCCAGCAGCCCAACTAGCGGGAGGGCCGCCGGGGAGCTGTTTTTT. Residues: CASSPTSGRAAGELFF.

The chain uses TRBV27 and TRBJ2-4, with TRBD2 identical over 13 bases. The CDR3 contains 15 residues. Per the germline V gene, CDR1 is MNHEY and CDR2 is SMNVEV (reference sequence). The V gene end was trimmed by 7 bases and the J gene end by 6 bases; junction bases not matched to a gene: 6. The CDR3 spells CASTRTSGGGNIQYF. Written as DNA, the CDR3 is TGTGCCAGCACCAGGACTAGCGGGGGAGGAAACATTCAGTACTTC.

The chain recombines TRBV9 with TRBJ2-1; 7 bases agree with TRBD2. V was clipped by 4 bases and J by 6 bases; unmatched bases: 16. The V gene's germline CDR1 is SGDLS and CDR2 YYNGEE. The length of the CDR3 is 17 residues. In DNA form, the CDR3 reads TGTGCCAGCAGCCCTCGACCACTAGCGCCCATAAGCAATGAGCAGTTCTTC. This translates into CASSPRPLAPISNEQFF.

This clone was counted only a few times. The chain is built from TRBV2 and TRBJ2-1; 7 bases fit TRBD2. The CDR3 totals 15 residues. CDR1 and CDR2 (germline): SNHLY, FYNNEI. V lost 6 bases, J lost 0 bases, and 5 bases stayed unmatched. CDR3 nucleotides: TGTGCCAGCAGGGCCGGGGGGAGCTCCTACAATGAGCAGTTCTTC. Its translation is CASRAGGSSYNEQFF.

This chain links TRBV4-1 with TRBJ2-7; D possibly corresponds to TRBD1 (6 bases). Per the germline V gene, CDR1 is MGHRA and CDR2 is YSYEKL. The CDR3 runs to 15 residues. The ends were cut back, 0 bases at V and 1 base at J, with 10 bases in the middle. CDR3 sequence: CASSQEPGTSYEQYF. CDR3 bases: TGCGCCAGCAGCCAAGAGCCCGGGACATCCTACGAGCAGTACTTC.

The genes are TRBV15 and TRBJ2-3; perhaps TRBD1 as D (8 bases). V lost 0 bases and J lost 2, with 15 bases in between. CDR1 is LNHNV, CDR2 YYDKDF, per germline (reference sequence). The CDR3 runs 17 residues. The CDR3 DNA reads as TGTGCCACCAGCAGAGACGGACAGGGAGGGTACACAGATACGCAGTATTTT. Its translation: CATSRDGQGGYTDTQYF.

V and J are TRBV29-1 and TRBJ1-4; 8 nucleotides line up with TRBD1. The CDR3 consists of 15 residues. J gave up 0 bases and V 6 bases, and 6 bases lay outside the gene matches. The germline CDR1 and CDR2 sequences are SQVTM and ANQGSEA. The CDR3 nucleotides read TGCAGCGTCCACCGACAGGGGCCAACTAATGAAAAACTGTTTTTT. Residues: CSVHRQGPTNEKLFF. The full variable domain, its missing parts supplied by reference TRBV29-1 and TRBJ1-4, is SAVISQKPSRDICQRGTSLTIQCQVDSQVTMMFWYRQQPGQSLTLIATANQGSEATYESGFVIDKFPISRPNLTFSTLTVSNMSPEDSSIYLCSVHRQGPTNEKLFFGSGTQLSVL.

The chain carries TRBV21-1 and TRBJ2-3; the D call of TRBD1 is as the table states it, not checked on the DNA. TRBV21-1 is shown as a pseudogene. CDR3 size: 15 residues. The CDR3 loop reads CASSKVCLLGHTQYF. The CDR3 DNA is TGTGCCAGCAGCAAAGTTTGCCTTCTGGGGCATACGCAGTATTTT.

The J gene is TRBJ2-5, the V gene TRBV5-8, with 9 nucleotides matching TRBD2. CDR1 and CDR2 from the germline V gene are SGHTS and YDEGEE. V gave up 1 base and J gave up 9 bases; unmatched junction bases: 16. CDR3 length: 17 amino acids. In DNA form, the CDR3 reads TGTGCCAGCAGCTTGTCCCGGCGGGAGGGACCCCAATGGGCCCAGTACTTC. This translates into CASSLSRREGPQWAQYF.

This sequence joins TRBV16 and TRBJ2-7; TRBD1 matches 11 bases. The length of the CDR3 is 17 residues. The germline V gene has CDR1 KGHSY and CDR2 FQNENV. V shed 2 bases and J 2 bases; nucleotides not matched to a gene: 8. For the CDR3, the DNA is TGTGCCAGCAGCCAACTGGAGCCGGGACAGGGGGCCTACGAGCAGTACTTC. Translating gives CASSQLEPGQGAYEQYF.

The chain combines TRBV7-6 with TRBJ2-7; D call uncertain. Germline assignment: CDR1 SGHVS and CDR2 FNYEAQ. The CDR3 is 14 residues long. The V gene lost 1 base and the J gene lost 2 bases, with 9 bases spanning the gap. CDR3 region: CASSLGQAPYEQYF. CDR3 DNA sequence: TGTGCCAGCAGCTTAGGGCAGGCACCCTACGAGCAGTACTTC.

The V and J genes are TRBV18 and TRBJ2-7; TRBD1 is a possible D gene (5 bases). V was pared by 1 base and J by 7 bases, with 14 bases between. The CDR3 sequence is 14 residues long. Germline loops: CDR1 KGHSH, CDR2 LQKENI. DNA of the CDR3: TGTGCCAGCTCACCACGGCCGACAGATCCAGAGCAGTACTTC. This gives the protein CASSPRPTDPEQYF. The variable domain in full, completed from reference TRBV18 and TRBJ2-7, reads NAGVMQNPRHLVRRRGQEARLRCSPMKGHSHVYWYRQLPEEGLKFMVYLQKENIIDESGMPKERFSAEFPKEGPSILRIQQVVRGDSAAYFCASSPRPTDPEQYFGPGTRLTVT.

The chain recombines TRBV7-2 with TRBJ1-2; 8 bases line up with TRBD1. The CDR3 is 15 amino acids. The junction had 9 bases not matched to a gene; V was cut back by 8 bases and J by 1 base. Germline CDR1 and CDR2: SGHTA and FQGNSA. The CDR3 DNA follows: TGTGCCAGCGCCGCCCCAGGGGGCATTAACTATGGCTACACCTTC. It translates to CASAAPGGINYGYTF.

The chain joins TRBV7-2 to TRBJ2-7, with D unclear. CDR1 is SGHTA, CDR2 FQGNSA, per germline. V was clipped by 2 bases and J by 5 bases, with 7 bases between them. CDR3 length: 12 amino acids. CDR3 residues: CASSLNPDEQYF. The CDR3, as DNA: TGTGCCAGCAGCTTAAATCCTGACGAGCAGTACTTC.

J is TRBJ2-2 and V is TRBV18; 10 positions match TRBD2. The CDR3 is 16 amino acids. Germline V gene sequence: CDR1 KGHSH, CDR2 LQKENI. Germline trimming cut 3 bases from V and 5 bases from J; bases unmatched to any gene: 6. CDR3 sequence reads: CASSPVLAGETGELFF. The CDR3, as DNA: TGTGCCAGCTCACCGGTGCTAGCGGGGGAGACCGGGGAGCTGTTTTTT. Variable domain in full (rest from reference TRBV18 and TRBJ2-2): NAGVMQNPRHLVRRRGQEARLRCSPMKGHSHVYWYRQLPEEGLKFMVYLQKENIIDESGMPKERFSAEFPKEGPSILRIQQVVRGDSAAYFCASSPVLAGETGELFFGEGSRLTVL.

V is TRBV10-3 and J is TRBJ2-7, with 11 bases matching TRBD1. V was clipped by 4 bases and J by 3 bases; unmatched bases: 5. The CDR3 length is 15 residues. CDR1 ENHRY and CDR2 SYGVKD come from the germline V gene. CDR3 coding DNA: TGTGCCATCAGTGCCGCCGGGACAGGGGGCTACGAGCAGTACTTC. Protein: CAISAAGTGGYEQYF.

V is TRBV5-4 and J is TRBJ2-7; the match to TRBD1 covers 7 bases. The CDR3 consists of 15 residues. Germline V gives CDR1 SGHNT, CDR2 YYREEE (reference sequence). Unmatched junction bases numbered 13, after V lost 3 bases and J lost 7 bases. The chain's CDR3 is CASSSTGAFIGEQYF. CDR3 nucleotide sequence: TGTGCCAGCAGCTCAACAGGGGCTTTTATAGGAGAGCAGTACTTC.

This rearrangement joins TRBV4-3 to TRBJ2-3; the match to TRBD2 covers 10 bases. The J segment lost 2 bases and the V segment lost 4 bases, leaving 9 bases of the junction unmatched. The germline gives CDR1 LGHNA, CDR2 YSLEER. CDR3 length: 17 amino acids. The CDR3 DNA reads TGCGCCAGCAGCCGAACGCCTAGCGGGGGAGTCACAGATACGCAGTATTTT. Its translation is CASSRTPSGGVTDTQYF.

The rearrangement joins TRBV28 to TRBJ2-1; TRBD2 matches 8 bases. Germline CDR1 MDHEN, CDR2 SYDVKM. The V and J ends lost 3 bases and 8 bases, in that order; junction bases with no gene match: 6. This CDR3 region has 14 residues. The CDR3 DNA is TGTGCCAGCAGTTTCGCGGGAGGTACGTATGAGCAGTTCTTC. This sequence encodes CASSFAGGTYEQFF.

The table lists this clone with a count of one. The chain uses TRBV7-8 and TRBJ2-1; 10 positions match TRBD1. The CDR3 contains 16 residues. Germline V CDR1 and CDR2: SGHVS, FQNEAQ. The V and J ends lost 2 bases and 8 bases, in that order; junction bases with no gene match: 9. The CDR3 DNA is TGTGCCAGCAGCTTAACACCCGGGACAGGGGCGGATGAGCAGTTCTTC. Protein sequence: CASSLTPGTGADEQFF.

This chain joins TRBV19 and TRBJ2-7; a possible D gene is TRBD1 (5 bases). The CDR3 length is 15 residues. V was trimmed by 3 bases and J by 2 bases, leaving 14 bases between them. The germline gives CDR1 LNHDA, CDR2 SQIVND (reference sequence). The CDR3 here is CASSMVSGPTYEQYF. CDR3 DNA: TGTGCCAGTAGTATGGTCTCAGGGCCGACCTACGAGCAGTACTTC.

Only a few counts were recorded for this clone. The chain combines TRBV4-1 with TRBJ1-2; weak D call: TRBD1 (5 bases). CDR1 and CDR2 from the germline V gene are MGHRA and YSYEKL. Trimming pared 1 base from V and 7 bases from J, leaving 10 bases between. The length of the CDR3 is 13 residues. The CDR3 DNA reads as TGCGCCAGCAGCCAAGTAGAAGGGGTTGGCTACACCTTC. It codes for CASSQVEGVGYTF.

The chain couples TRBV18 to TRBJ2-7, with TRBD1 matching 11 bases. The CDR3 is 15 residues long. Germline V lookup: CDR1 KGHSH, CDR2 LQKENI. Trimming removed 3 bases from V and 5 bases from J; junction bases left unmatched: 6. In nucleotides, the CDR3 is TGTGCCAGCTCACCGAAGGACAGGGGGCAGCACGAGCAGTACTTC. Translating it yields CASSPKDRGQHEQYF.

J is TRBJ2-7 and V is TRBV9, with D possibly being TRBD1 (5 bases). CDR3 size: 13 residues. V lost 0 bases and J 6 bases, leaving 10 bases between the germline ends. Germline CDR1 reads SGDLS; CDR2 reads YYNGEE. The CDR3: CASSVEGRGEQYF. The CDR3 DNA reads TGTGCCAGCAGCGTAGAGGGGCGCGGCGAGCAGTACTTC.

The chain couples TRBV7-6 to TRBJ2-3, with a tentative D call TRBD1 (6 bases). The CDR3 runs 17 residues. V lost 6 bases, J lost 4 bases, and 23 bases lay in between. Germline CDR1 reads SGHVS; CDR2 reads FNYEAQ. The chain's CDR3 is CASSHTHIVGAPDTQYF. The CDR3 bases are TGTGCCAGCAGTCACACCCACATCGTGGGGGCTCCAGATACGCAGTATTTT.